This T cell receptor (beta chain) was sequenced for a study of T cell responses to AZD1222 COVID-19 vaccine. The repertoire was sequenced with immunoSEQ multiplex PCR; TCRdb's copy has only in-frame clones and lacks some. The profile covers around 63,000 clones, with less than 90% appearing a single time and roughly a fifth taken by the ten largest. Note on this clone: Its antigen is undetermined.

Study-wide points: Repertoires were sampled only after the peak T cell response. Females made up more of the donors, who were largely white British, and clonal diversity may have come out too low.

The germline V gene encodes CDR1 SGHTA and CDR2 FQGTGA. The CDR3 is 13 amino acids. Between the trimmed V and J ends, which lost 5 bases and 8 bases, there was a span of 15 bases. Sequencing was performed on peripheral blood, taken on day 0 of AZD1222 vaccination. J is TRBJ1-2 and V is TRBV7-3; possibly TRBD1 for D (5 bases). The TCR comes from an adult in good health. The CDR3 loop reads CASSQGLRGGYTF. The DNA for the CDR3 is TGTGCCAGCAGCCAGGGATTGCGGGGCGGCTACACCTTC.